This is a list of T cell receptor beta chains from one sample in a study of long-term antiretroviral therapy in people with HIV. Some clones are missing from TCRdb's copy, which holds only in-frame ones; the method was immunoSEQ multiplex PCR. This table has about 39,000 clones, around 80% appearing once. The sample consisted of unsorted PBMCs, taken 0.6 years after starting antiretroviral therapy. Source of these receptors: a man between 18 and 35 years old with HIV. Both conserved end residues are part of each CDR3. Fields, in order: CDR3 protein, CDR3 DNA, V gene, clone size, J gene, D gene. A D gene is named only where the DNA matches it firmly. The size entry is marked missing in some rows and otherwise reads once, few, many or a size class.

cdr3_aa: CASSSEKAGGEYEQYF
cdr3_nt: TGTGCCAGCAGTTCCGAAAAAGCGGGAGGGGAGTACGAGCAGTACTTC
v_call: TRBV6-5
clone_size: NA
j_call: TRBJ2-7
d_call: TRBD2

cdr3_aa: CASSLAGSGEQYF
cdr3_nt: TGTGCCAGCAGTTTGGCGGGGAGCGGCGAGCAGTACTTC
v_call: TRBV27
clone_size: once
j_call: TRBJ2-7
d_call: NA

cdr3_aa: CASSLSLGNTGELFF
cdr3_nt: TGTGCCAGCAGTTTAAGTCTCGGGAACACCGGGGAGCTGTTTTTT
v_call: TRBV28
clone_size: NA
j_call: TRBJ2-2
d_call: NA

cdr3_aa: CASSFRGRNEQFF
cdr3_nt: TGTGCCAGCAGCTTCCGCGGGCGCAATGAGCAGTTCTTC
v_call: TRBV5-4
clone_size: NA
j_call: TRBJ2-1
d_call: NA

cdr3_aa: CASTALHSYEQYF
cdr3_nt: TGTGCCAGCACGGCGCTCCACTCCTACGAGCAGTACTTC
v_call: TRBV25-1
clone_size: few
j_call: TRBJ2-7
d_call: NA

cdr3_aa: CASSGLGTDTQYF
cdr3_nt: TGTGCCAGTAGTGGGCTTGGCACAGATACGCAGTATTTT
v_call: TRBV19
clone_size: NA
j_call: TRBJ2-3
d_call: NA

cdr3_aa: CASSVGTNPANYGYTF
cdr3_nt: TGTGCCAGCAGCGTAGGGACCAACCCGGCTAACTATGGCTACACCTTC
v_call: TRBV9
clone_size: NA
j_call: TRBJ1-2
d_call: NA

cdr3_aa: CASSSSLKGTGELFF
cdr3_nt: TGTGCCAGCAGCTCCTCGCTTAAGGGCACCGGGGAGCTGTTTTTT
v_call: TRBV7-2
clone_size: once
j_call: TRBJ2-2
d_call: NA

cdr3_aa: CASSGVREQYF
cdr3_nt: TGTGCCAGCTCTGGGGTACGCGAGCAGTACTTC
v_call: TRBV18
clone_size: NA
j_call: TRBJ2-7
d_call: NA

cdr3_aa: CASSSELRGKKGGELFF
cdr3_nt: TGTGCCAGCAGCTCCGAATTGCGGGGGAAAAAGGGCGGGGAGCTGTTTTTT
v_call: TRBV11-2
clone_size: NA
j_call: TRBJ2-2
d_call: TRBD2

cdr3_aa: CASSLRSAGELFF
cdr3_nt: TGTGCCAGCAGCCTCCGAAGCGCCGGGGAGCTGTTTTTT
v_call: TRBV9
clone_size: NA
j_call: TRBJ2-2
d_call: NA

cdr3_aa: CASSRDYLGETQYF
cdr3_nt: TGTGCCAGCTCACGGGACTACCTAGGGGAGACCCAGTACTTC
v_call: TRBV18
clone_size: NA
j_call: TRBJ2-5
d_call: TRBD2

cdr3_aa: CASSFGQGKGEQYF
cdr3_nt: TGTGCCAGCAGCTTCGGACAGGGTAAAGGAGAGCAGTACTTC
v_call: TRBV11-2
clone_size: NA
j_call: TRBJ2-7
d_call: TRBD1

cdr3_aa: CASRGLAEQYF
cdr3_nt: TGTGCCTCCAGAGGACTTGCCGAGCAGTACTTC
v_call: TRBV19
clone_size: once
j_call: TRBJ2-7
d_call: NA

cdr3_aa: CASSVAVTGGEETQYF
cdr3_nt: TGTGCCAGCAGCGTAGCTGTGACAGGGGGCGAGGAGACCCAGTACTTC
v_call: TRBV9
clone_size: once
j_call: TRBJ2-5
d_call: TRBD1

cdr3_aa: CAISAGGPTTYEQYF
cdr3_nt: TGTGCCATCAGTGCGGGGGGTCCAACGACCTACGAGCAGTACTTC
v_call: TRBV10-3
clone_size: NA
j_call: TRBJ2-7
d_call: TRBD2

cdr3_aa: CASPRRRQGLDRPVGTDTQYF
cdr3_nt: TGTGCCAGCCCCCGCAGGCGACAGGGGCTAGATCGACCTGTGGGCACAGATACGCAGTATTTT
v_call: TRBV2
clone_size: once
j_call: TRBJ2-3
d_call: TRBD1

cdr3_aa: CSVEVQAKVTDTQYF
cdr3_nt: TGCAGCGTTGAAGTTCAGGCTAAAGTAACAGATACGCAGTATTTT
v_call: TRBV29-1
clone_size: NA
j_call: TRBJ2-3
d_call: NA

cdr3_aa: CASSQPDRNTEAFF
cdr3_nt: TGCGCCAGCAGCCAACCGGACAGGAACACTGAAGCTTTCTTT
v_call: TRBV4-3
clone_size: NA
j_call: TRBJ1-1
d_call: NA

cdr3_aa: CASSLKASGSNEQFF
cdr3_nt: TGTGCCAGCAGCTTAAAGGCTAGCGGGTCCAATGAGCAGTTCTTC
v_call: TRBV7-3
clone_size: NA
j_call: TRBJ2-1
d_call: TRBD2

cdr3_aa: CASSSHLGQGFPGELFF
cdr3_nt: TGCGCCAGCAGCTCACACTTGGGACAGGGTTTTCCCGGGGAGCTGTTTTTT
v_call: TRBV5-1
clone_size: NA
j_call: TRBJ2-2
d_call: TRBD1

cdr3_aa: CASKARDSPTGELFF
cdr3_nt: TGTGCCAGCAAAGCCCGGGACTCACCCACCGGGGAGCTGTTTTTT
v_call: TRBV6-5
clone_size: NA
j_call: TRBJ2-2
d_call: NA

cdr3_aa: CASSAAGLDYEQYF
cdr3_nt: TGTGCCAGCAGCGCCGCGGGACTCGACTACGAGCAGTACTTC
v_call: TRBV7-9
clone_size: NA
j_call: TRBJ2-7
d_call: NA

cdr3_aa: CASSLDRGGGYTF
cdr3_nt: TGTGCCAGCAGCTTGGATAGGGGGGGCGGCTACACCTTC
v_call: TRBV5-4
clone_size: NA
j_call: TRBJ1-2
d_call: NA

cdr3_aa: CASSYEGGGSGELFF
cdr3_nt: TGTGCCAGCAGTTACGAGGGAGGAGGGTCCGGGGAGCTGTTTTTT
v_call: TRBV6-5
clone_size: once
j_call: TRBJ2-2
d_call: NA

cdr3_aa: CASNTLRDTLTNTEAFF
cdr3_nt: TGTGCCAGCAATACACTCCGGGACACATTAACGAACACTGAAGCTTTCTTT
v_call: TRBV2
clone_size: NA
j_call: TRBJ1-1
d_call: NA

cdr3_aa: CATSRAGTYQPQHF
cdr3_nt: TGTGCCACCAGCAGAGCAGGGACCTATCAGCCCCAGCATTTT
v_call: TRBV15
clone_size: few
j_call: TRBJ1-5
d_call: NA

cdr3_aa: CASSSRPGQPDLAEAFF
cdr3_nt: TGTGCCAGCAGCTCCCGACCGGGACAGCCAGATTTGGCTGAAGCTTTCTTT
v_call: TRBV7-9
clone_size: NA
j_call: TRBJ1-1
d_call: TRBD1

cdr3_aa: CASSLTKGGNYEQYF
cdr3_nt: TGTGCCAGCAGCTTGACCAAGGGGGGGAACTACGAGCAGTACTTC
v_call: TRBV7-2
clone_size: NA
j_call: TRBJ2-7
d_call: NA

cdr3_aa: CASGTGLAGSYNEQFF
cdr3_nt: TGTGCTAGTGGAACCGGACTAGCGGGATCCTACAATGAGCAGTTCTTC
v_call: TRBV12-5
clone_size: NA
j_call: TRBJ2-1
d_call: TRBD2

cdr3_aa: CAWSVQADYGYTF
cdr3_nt: TGTGCCTGGAGTGTACAGGCAGACTATGGCTACACCTTC
v_call: TRBV30
clone_size: NA
j_call: TRBJ1-2
d_call: NA

cdr3_aa: CASSPGQGAVQPQHF
cdr3_nt: TGTGCCAGCAGCCCAGGACAGGGGGCAGTTCAGCCCCAGCATTTT
v_call: TRBV9
clone_size: NA
j_call: TRBJ1-5
d_call: TRBD1

cdr3_aa: CASSVSGHTDTQYF
cdr3_nt: TGTGCCAGCAGCGTTAGCGGACACACAGATACGCAGTATTTT
v_call: TRBV9
clone_size: NA
j_call: TRBJ2-3
d_call: NA

cdr3_aa: CASSFLIKEPRYNEQFF
cdr3_nt: TGTGCCAGCAGTTTTTTGATTAAGGAACCACGATACAATGAGCAGTTCTTC
v_call: TRBV28
clone_size: NA
j_call: TRBJ2-1
d_call: NA

cdr3_aa: CASRGDSTEAFF
cdr3_nt: TGTGCCAGCAGGGGGGATTCCACTGAAGCTTTCTTT
v_call: TRBV2
clone_size: NA
j_call: TRBJ1-1
d_call: NA

cdr3_aa: CASSLLDMIYEQYF
cdr3_nt: TGTGCCAGCAGCTTACTGGACATGATCTACGAGCAGTACTTC
v_call: TRBV11-2
clone_size: NA
j_call: TRBJ2-7
d_call: NA

cdr3_aa: CASSFTRWADTQYF
cdr3_nt: TGTGCCAGCAGCTTCACTAGATGGGCAGATACGCAGTATTTT
v_call: TRBV7-8
clone_size: once
j_call: TRBJ2-3
d_call: NA

cdr3_aa: CASSSPAGSSIGTQYF
cdr3_nt: TGTGCCAGCAGCTCGCCGGCCGGGAGCTCGATAGGGACCCAGTACTTC
v_call: TRBV5-5
clone_size: NA
j_call: TRBJ2-5
d_call: NA

cdr3_aa: CASSLYRDSKGYTF
cdr3_nt: TGTGCCAGCAGCCTGTATAGGGACAGTAAGGGCTACACCTTC
v_call: TRBV28
clone_size: NA
j_call: TRBJ1-2
d_call: TRBD1

cdr3_aa: CASSLVREQYF
cdr3_nt: TGTGCCAGCAGCTTGGTGCGAGAGCAGTACTTC
v_call: TRBV5-6
clone_size: NA
j_call: TRBJ2-7
d_call: NA

cdr3_aa: CASSISGLALEQYF
cdr3_nt: TGTGCCAGCAGCATTTCGGGACTAGCATTGGAGCAGTACTTC
v_call: TRBV7-8
clone_size: once
j_call: TRBJ2-7
d_call: TRBD2

cdr3_aa: CASSSRALGHRYEQYF
cdr3_nt: TGTGCCAGTAGTTCCCGGGCCCTCGGGCACCGCTACGAGCAGTACTTC
v_call: TRBV19
clone_size: NA
j_call: TRBJ2-7
d_call: NA

cdr3_aa: CASSLSNTGELFF
cdr3_nt: TGTGCCAGCAGTTTATCGAACACCGGGGAGCTGTTTTTT
v_call: TRBV27
clone_size: NA
j_call: TRBJ2-2
d_call: NA

cdr3_aa: CASASTGTQYF
cdr3_nt: TGTGCTAGTGCCTCTACGGGGACCCAGTACTTC
v_call: TRBV12-5
clone_size: NA
j_call: TRBJ2-5
d_call: NA

cdr3_aa: CASSSLLAGGPVWFF
cdr3_nt: TGTGCCAGCAGTTCCCTACTAGCGGGAGGGCCTGTATGGTTCTTC
v_call: TRBV28
clone_size: NA
j_call: TRBJ2-1
d_call: TRBD2

cdr3_aa: CASRREHQPQHF
cdr3_nt: TGTGCCAGTAGGAGGGAACATCAGCCCCAGCATTTT
v_call: TRBV19
clone_size: NA
j_call: TRBJ1-5
d_call: NA

cdr3_aa: CAGGMEGNQPQHF
cdr3_nt: TGTGCCGGGGGCATGGAGGGCAATCAGCCCCAGCATTTT
v_call: TRBV28
clone_size: few
j_call: TRBJ1-5
d_call: NA

cdr3_aa: CASSLQGKPNEKLFF
cdr3_nt: TGTGCCAGCTCACTGCAGGGAAAACCTAATGAAAAACTGTTTTTT
v_call: TRBV18
clone_size: NA
j_call: TRBJ1-4
d_call: NA

cdr3_aa: CASSFPTGGMGTDTQYF
cdr3_nt: TGTGCCAGCAGCTTCCCGACAGGGGGAATGGGCACAGATACGCAGTATTTT
v_call: TRBV5-4
clone_size: NA
j_call: TRBJ2-3
d_call: TRBD1

cdr3_aa: CASSYTTGEAFF
cdr3_nt: TGTGCCAGCAGTTACACGACGGGTGAAGCTTTCTTT
v_call: TRBV6-5
clone_size: NA
j_call: TRBJ1-1
d_call: NA

cdr3_aa: CASSPTRLAGDYNEQFF
cdr3_nt: TGTGCCAGCAGCCCAACCCGACTAGCGGGAGATTACAATGAGCAGTTCTTC
v_call: TRBV7-9
clone_size: NA
j_call: TRBJ2-1
d_call: TRBD2